This entry concerns a single T cell receptor (beta chain). Per the original methods: Estimation of nucleated cell counts relied on the amplification of reference gene primers. Data came from immunoSEQ multiplex PCR; TCRdb stores just in-frame clones and leaves some out. V and J calls plus clone size are reproduced from that table; the DNA served to infer D and trimming. The sample has over 250,000 clones, 85% seen once. Germline trimming cut 4 bases from V and 4 bases from J; bases unmatched to any gene: 5. CDR1 and CDR2 from the germline V gene are SGHTA and FQGNSA. The CDR3 sequence is 15 residues long. The data were taken from a study of blood T cell repertoires in COVID-19.

The clonotype comes from a man aged 50-60 years with active or convalescent COVID-19. Sequences were obtained from peripheral blood. This chain links TRBV7-2 with TRBJ1-3, with TRBD1 matching over 9 bases. This CDR3 is CASSSDRGTGNTIYF. CDR3 nucleotides: TGTGCCAGCAGCTCTGACAGGGGGACAGGAAACACCATATATTTT.